The 3 T cell receptor beta chains given below trace back to one sample, sequenced in a study of T cell changes during pregnancy in multiple sclerosis. TCRdb's table, derived via immunoSEQ multiplex PCR, lists solely in-frame clones and lacks some. The table records some 97,000 clones, 90% to 95% of them present only once. The specimen was peripheral blood, collected in the second trimester of pregnancy. The receptors were gathered from a female donor with multiple sclerosis, enrolled in a pregnancy study.

V usage is TRBV28 and J usage is TRBJ1-5; tentatively, D is TRBD1 (5 bases). The CDR3 spans 14 residues. Trimming cost V 1 base and J 7 bases, with 11 bases left between them. Germline CDR1 is MDHEN and CDR2 is SYDVKM. The CDR3 sequence: CASSLSTAGQPQHF. The CDR3 DNA reads TGTGCCAGCAGTTTATCCACAGCAGGGCAGCCCCAGCATTTT. Complete variable domain (other parts from reference TRBV28 and TRBJ1-5): DVKVTQSSRYLVKRTGEKVFLECVQDMDHENMFWYRQDPGLGLRLIYFSYDVKMKEKGDIPEGYSVSREKKERFSLILESASTNQTSMYLCASSLSTAGQPQHFGDGTRLSIL.

This rearrangement joins TRBV28 to TRBJ2-2, with TRBD1 matching over 11 bases. The germline gives CDR1 MDHEN, CDR2 SYDVKM. The CDR3 is 16 amino acids. Trimming removed 5 bases from V and 9 bases from J; junction bases left unmatched: 11. The CDR3 coding sequence is TGTGCCAGCAGTCCCTTTGGGACAGGGGGACGGAGGGAGCTGTTTTTT. Amino acids: CASSPFGTGGRRELFF.

The chain has TRBV9 and TRBJ2-1, with D perhaps matching TRBD1 (6 bases). Germline V CDR1 and CDR2: SGDLS, YYNGEE. CDR3 size: 19 residues. V was trimmed by 0 bases and J by 0 bases, leaving 19 bases between them. CDR3 protein: CASSVAPPWTASSYNEQFF. In nucleotides, the CDR3 is TGTGCCAGCAGCGTAGCCCCCCCCTGGACAGCCAGCTCCTACAATGAGCAGTTCTTC.